This TCR beta chain originates from a study of cytomegalovirus exposure and HLA in healthy donors. Study-level points and caveats: Researchers counted roughly 160 TCR beta chains as cytomegalovirus-associated.

Though nominally healthy at sampling, donors likely had unrecorded immune exposures. CDR1 SGHAT and CDR2 FQNNGV come from the germline V gene. With 8 bases removed from V and 7 bases from J, the gap between germline ends came to 14 bases. The CDR3 has 12 amino acids. In this sample, this clone turned up a few times. Antigen specificity is unknown. Both 60 Vbeta primers and 13 Jbeta primers went into the PCR. Here immunoSEQ multiplex PCR was the method, and the copy in TCRdb shows in-frame clones only, minus some. The sample yields about 89,000 clones, less than 85% seen once. This TCR came from a middle-aged man in good health and CMV-seropositive. This sequence joins TRBV11-2 and TRBJ1-2; D ambiguous. Sequencing was performed on PBMCs. CDR3 loop: CASGWAVSGYTF. The CDR3 DNA reads as TGTGCCAGCGGATGGGCAGTTAGTGGCTACACCTTC. Together with reference TRBV11-2 and TRBJ1-2, the CDR3 gives the full variable domain: EAGVAQSPRYKIIEKRQSVAFWCNPISGHATLYWYQQILGQGPKLLIQFQNNGVVDDSQLPKDRFSAERLKGVDSTLKIQPAKLEDSAVYLCASGWAVSGYTFGSGTRLTVV.